The 3 T cell receptor beta chains presented below share a single source sample, sequenced in a study of identical twins. In TCRdb, the 5' RACE reads were re-called with MiXCR into one record per CDR3 protein. The table includes approximately 500,000 distinct CDR3 sequences, 12% to 15% detected once. The sample also formed part of further work on yellow fever vaccine responses in identical twins.

Sequencing used CD4+ T cells sorted from blood. These receptors originate from a woman aged 18 to 35 in good health.

To note about this clonotype: The limits of the CDR3 on the DNA are not certain, so only TCRdb's listed CDR3 is given. The V gene is TRBV3-1, the J gene TRBJ2-7; no check of the table's D call, TRBD1, against the DNA was made. The CDR3 contains 19 residues when both ends are counted. Germline CDR1 LGHDT, CDR2 YNNKEL (reference sequence). The CDR3 region is CASCFLVPAPGQGAGEQYV.

This clonotype was recorded a few times. V gene TRBV16 combines with J gene TRBJ1-2; TRBD1 agrees at 7 bases. CDR1 is KGHSY, CDR2 FQNENV, per germline. The CDR3 spans 12 residues. With 7 bases clipped from V and 7 bases from J, the junction kept 6 bases outside the gene matches. CDR3 nucleotides: TGTGCCAGCACAGAGGGGGCCTCTGGCTACACCTTC. Amino acids: CASTEGASGYTF.

The chain is built from TRBV3-1 and TRBJ2-5, with 7 bases that match TRBD2. The CDR3 totals 16 residues. Germline V CDR1 and CDR2: LGHDT, YNNKEL (reference sequence). Trimming cost V 1 base and J 4 bases; bases outside gene matches: 9. The CDR3 is CASSQGDLGGGETQYF. As DNA, the CDR3 is TGTGCCAGCAGCCAAGGCGACCTCGGCGGGGGAGAGACCCAGTACTTC.